The clone carrying this T cell receptor beta chain appeared a few times. Its antigen remains unidentified. The record originates from a study of cytomegalovirus exposure and HLA in healthy donors. Study-wide results and caveats: Whilst most TCR sequences proved rare, a subset of public TCRs occurred across many donors. In a later analysis, HLA-associated beta chains showed higher expansion and lower generation probabilities than comparable chains.

Germline CDR1 reads WSHSY; CDR2 reads SAAADI. This CDR3 is 13 amino acids long. The PCR ran on 60 Vbeta and 13 Jbeta primers. Only in-frame clones appear in the TCRdb table, and some are missing; sequencing was by immunoSEQ multiplex PCR. The repertoire has 200,000 to 250,000 clones, 83% of them found once; the top ten carry more than 1.3%. The chain couples TRBV10-2 to TRBJ1-4, with D perhaps matching TRBD1 (5 bases). The sample was PBMCs. The TCR comes from a girl aged 10 to 17 in good health and CMV-seronegative. CDR3 nucleotide sequence: TGCGCGACTAGGGTGGGGGCTAATGAAAAACTGTTTTTT. Residues: CATRVGANEKLFF.